A selection of T cell receptor beta chains follows, all from one sample in a study of vaccination effects on CD4 cells after COVID-19. Their target antigens are unknown. TCRdb keeps only in-frame clones here, not all; method: immunoSEQ multiplex PCR. This table holds 70,000 or so clones, 75% to 80% found once. The sequencing used CD4+ T cells from PBMCs cultured without peptide, collected before COVID-19 vaccination. These receptors originate from a human donor who received a COVID-19 vaccine. CDR3s include the opening cysteine and the closing phenylalanine or tryptophan. A D gene is named only where the DNA matches it firmly. A row's size may be missing; if present it is once, few, many or a size class.

V: TRBV9; J: TRBJ2-3; size: NA; D: NA; DNA: TGTGCCAGCAGCGCGGGGCCCGGGACACTCCCAGATACGCAGTATTTT; CDR3: CASSAGPGTLPDTQYF
V: TRBV11-2; J: TRBJ2-1; size: NA; D: NA; DNA: TGTGCCAGCAGCTTAGAGAGGGCGGGGAATGAGCAGTTCTTC; CDR3: CASSLERAGNEQFF
V: TRBV5-1; J: TRBJ1-2; size: NA; D: NA; DNA: TGCGCCAGCAGCTTGGGCAGGGGAGACTATGGCTACACCTTC; CDR3: CASSLGRGDYGYTF
V: TRBV7-8; J: TRBJ1-3; size: NA; D: NA; DNA: TGTGCCAGCAGCTTAAGGCGACTAACCTCTGGAAACACCATATATTTT; CDR3: CASSLRRLTSGNTIYF
V: TRBV28; J: TRBJ1-5; size: NA; D: NA; DNA: TGTGCCAGCAGTCCAAGGTCCGGGGTAGGGTACCAGCCCCAGCATTTT; CDR3: CASSPRSGVGYQPQHF
V: TRBV19; J: TRBJ2-5; size: NA; D: TRBD2; DNA: TGTGCCAGTAGTATGGGTCTTAGGCGCGGGGGGGAGGAGACCCAGTACTTC; CDR3: CASSMGLRRGGEETQYF
V: TRBV4-1; J: TRBJ2-2; size: NA; D: TRBD2; DNA: TGCGCCAGCAGCCGCGGTCCCCTCGGGACTAGCGGGGGGTTGAACACCGGGGAGCTGTTTTTT; CDR3: CASSRGPLGTSGGLNTGELFF
V: TRBV7-2; J: TRBJ1-2; size: NA; D: NA; DNA: TGTGCCAGCAGCTCCCTATCCGGCGGGGATGGCTATGGCTACACCTTC; CDR3: CASSSLSGGDGYGYTF
V: TRBV11-2; J: TRBJ2-5; size: NA; D: NA; DNA: TGTGCCAGCAGCTTAGATCGGGAGACCCAGTACTTC; CDR3: CASSLDRETQYF
V: TRBV6-2/TRBV6-3; J: TRBJ1-1; size: NA; D: NA; DNA: TGTGCCAGCAGTTACACAGAAAACACTGAAGCTTTCTTT; CDR3: CASSYTENTEAFF
V: TRBV9; J: TRBJ1-1; size: NA; D: TRBD1; DNA: TGTGCCAGCAGCGGCGGGACAGGGATTAAAGCTTTCTTT; CDR3: CASSGGTGIKAFF
V: TRBV6-5; J: TRBJ1-5; size: NA; D: NA; DNA: TGTGCCAGCAGTTACGATGTCAATCAGCCCCAGCATTTT; CDR3: CASSYDVNQPQHF
V: TRBV9; J: TRBJ2-4; size: NA; D: NA; DNA: TGTGCCAGCAGCTTCTTAGCAAACGGGGACATTCAGTACTTC; CDR3: CASSFLANGDIQYF
V: TRBV18; J: TRBJ2-5; size: once; D: TRBD2; DNA: TGTGCCAGCTCACCTGGACTAGCGGGGTTTGAGACCCAGTACTTC; CDR3: CASSPGLAGFETQYF
V: TRBV27; J: TRBJ2-3; size: NA; D: NA; DNA: TGTGCCAGCAGTTTGACCAGTCAAGATACGCAGTATTTT; CDR3: CASSLTSQDTQYF
V: TRBV7-8; J: TRBJ1-6; size: NA; D: TRBD1; DNA: TGTGCCAGCAGCTCATGGACAGGCGCCAATAATTCACCCCTCCACTTT; CDR3: CASSSWTGANNSPLHF
V: TRBV10-3; J: TRBJ2-4; size: NA; D: NA; DNA: TGTGCCATCAGTGATGGGTCAGGGAACAAAAACATTCAGTACTTC; CDR3: CAISDGSGNKNIQYF
V: TRBV29-1; J: TRBJ1-3; size: NA; D: NA; DNA: TGCAGCGGGGAGGGTTCTGGAAACACCATATATTTT; CDR3: CSGEGSGNTIYF
V: TRBV11-3; J: TRBJ2-5; size: once; D: TRBD1; DNA: TGTGCCAGCAGCATAACGACAGGGGGCACCCAGTACTTC; CDR3: CASSITTGGTQYF
V: TRBV6-4; J: TRBJ2-2; size: NA; D: NA; DNA: TGTGCCAGCAGCAGAGCCGGGGAGCTGTTTTTT; CDR3: CASSRAGELFF
V: TRBV10-2; J: TRBJ2-3; size: NA; D: NA; DNA: TGCGCCAGCAGACCGGGACACGGCACAGATACGCAGTATTTT; CDR3: CASRPGHGTDTQYF
V: TRBV29-1; J: TRBJ2-3; size: NA; D: TRBD1; DNA: TGCAGCGTCCCAAGGCAGGGGGCCGGAGATACGCAGTATTTT; CDR3: CSVPRQGAGDTQYF
V: TRBV6-5; J: TRBJ1-5; size: NA; D: NA; DNA: TGTGCCAGCAGTTACGAAAGGGGGGGTCAGCCCCAGCATTTT; CDR3: CASSYERGGQPQHF
V: TRBV7-2; J: TRBJ2-1; size: NA; D: TRBD2; DNA: TGTGCCAGCAGACCTAGCGGGGGGGCCTGGGGACACAATGAGCAGTTCTTC; CDR3: CASRPSGGAWGHNEQFF
V: TRBV29-1; J: TRBJ2-3; size: NA; D: NA; DNA: TGCAGCGTCGACAGGCCGGCTAGGGATACGCAGTATTTT; CDR3: CSVDRPARDTQYF
V: TRBV6-5; J: TRBJ2-5; size: NA; D: NA; DNA: TGTGCCACCGCCGGCCCCGGGGAGACCCAGTACTTC; CDR3: CATAGPGETQYF
V: TRBV15; J: TRBJ1-4; size: NA; D: NA; DNA: TGTGCCACCAGCAGAGTTGCTTCTAATGAAAAACTGTTTTTT; CDR3: CATSRVASNEKLFF
V: TRBV9; J: TRBJ1-1; size: NA; D: NA; DNA: TGTGCCAGCAGCATGGCAAGCGGACCGAACACTGAAGCTTTCTTT; CDR3: CASSMASGPNTEAFF
V: TRBV24-1; J: TRBJ2-1; size: few; D: NA; DNA: TGTGCCACCAGTGATTCAGGCGTCGATGAGCAGTTCTTC; CDR3: CATSDSGVDEQFF
V: TRBV27; J: TRBJ2-6; size: NA; D: NA; DNA: TGTGCCAGCAGTTCTATCTCTGGGGCCAACGTCCTGACTTTC; CDR3: CASSSISGANVLTF
V: TRBV6-6; J: TRBJ1-4; size: NA; D: TRBD1; DNA: TGTGCCAGCAGTTACGTGGGACAGCCTAATGAAAAACTGTTTTTT; CDR3: CASSYVGQPNEKLFF
V: TRBV5-1; J: TRBJ1-3; size: NA; D: TRBD1; DNA: TGCGCCAGCAGCTTGACAGGGGATTCTGGAAACACCATATATTTT; CDR3: CASSLTGDSGNTIYF
V: TRBV18; J: TRBJ1-1; size: NA; D: NA; DNA: TGTGCCAGCTCACCGACGAGCCTTGAAGCTTTCTTT; CDR3: CASSPTSLEAFF
V: TRBV5-1; J: TRBJ2-4; size: once; D: TRBD1; DNA: TGCGCCAGCTCTATTGGGACAGGGTCAAACATTCAGTACTTC; CDR3: CASSIGTGSNIQYF
V: TRBV18; J: TRBJ2-5; size: NA; D: TRBD2; DNA: TGTGCCAGCTCACTCGGACTAGCGGGGTTTGGAGAGACCCAGTACTTC; CDR3: CASSLGLAGFGETQYF
V: TRBV5-1; J: TRBJ1-2; size: NA; D: TRBD1; DNA: TGCGCCAGCAGCCTATCTTGGGGACAGGGGAGCTATGGCTACACCTTC; CDR3: CASSLSWGQGSYGYTF
V: TRBV27; J: TRBJ1-1; size: few; D: TRBD1; DNA: TGTGCCAGCAGTCCACGGACCGGGACAGGCACTGAAGCTTTCTTT; CDR3: CASSPRTGTGTEAFF
V: TRBV24-1; J: TRBJ2-1; size: NA; D: TRBD1; DNA: TGTGCCACCAGTGACGCCGGGACAGGCCTCTACAATGAGCAGTTCTTC; CDR3: CATSDAGTGLYNEQFF
V: TRBV5-1; J: TRBJ2-2; size: NA; D: TRBD2; DNA: TGCGCCAGCAGCTTGGCGGGGGGCACCGGGGAGCTGTTTTTT; CDR3: CASSLAGGTGELFF
V: TRBV28; J: TRBJ2-1; size: NA; D: TRBD1; DNA: TGTGCCAGCAGGGGTGGTGCAGGGGGCGCATTTGAGTTCTTC; CDR3: CASRGGAGGAFEFF
V: TRBV9; J: TRBJ2-3; size: NA; D: TRBD2; DNA: TGTGCCAGCACCGCCAGTAGCGGGGTTACAGATACGCAGTATTTT; CDR3: CASTASSGVTDTQYF
V: TRBV5-1; J: TRBJ2-5; size: once; D: NA; DNA: TGCGCCAGCAGCTTCTCGTTGGGGGGCCAGGAGACCCAGTACTTC; CDR3: CASSFSLGGQETQYF
V: TRBV18; J: TRBJ2-3; size: NA; D: TRBD1; DNA: TGTGCCAGCTCACCAGACAGGGGGACAGATACGCAGTATTTT; CDR3: CASSPDRGTDTQYF
V: TRBV18; J: TRBJ2-2; size: NA; D: NA; DNA: TGTGCCAGCTCACTATGGTGGGGGCAGGCCTCCACCGGGGAGCTGTTTTTT; CDR3: CASSLWWGQASTGELFF
V: TRBV10-3; J: TRBJ1-1; size: NA; D: TRBD1; DNA: TGTGCCATCACCCTAGACAGGGGAATGAACACTGAAGCTTTCTTT; CDR3: CAITLDRGMNTEAFF
V: TRBV2; J: TRBJ1-1; size: NA; D: NA; DNA: TGTGCCAGCAGAGGCGGGAACACTGAAGCTTTCTTT; CDR3: CASRGGNTEAFF
V: TRBV7-3; J: TRBJ2-3; size: NA; D: NA; DNA: TGTGCCAGCAGCGCGACACCAGAAAGCACAGATACGCAGTATTTT; CDR3: CASSATPESTDTQYF
V: TRBV14; J: TRBJ1-3; size: NA; D: NA; DNA: TGTGCCAGCAGCCAAGATGGTTTAGGAAACACCATATATTTT; CDR3: CASSQDGLGNTIYF
V: TRBV29-1; J: TRBJ2-5; size: NA; D: NA; DNA: TGCAGCGTTGAAGATGGGGACTTCTACGAGACCCAGTACTTC; CDR3: CSVEDGDFYETQYF
V: TRBV19; J: TRBJ1-3; size: NA; D: NA; DNA: TGTGCCACCCAGGGTCGGGGGAGGAACACCATATATTTT; CDR3: CATQGRGRNTIYF
V: TRBV7-3; J: TRBJ2-5; size: NA; D: TRBD2; DNA: TGTGCCAGCAGTCTAGCGGGGGGTGGGGAGACCCAGTACTTC; CDR3: CASSLAGGGETQYF
V: TRBV5-8; J: TRBJ2-1; size: NA; D: NA; DNA: TGTGCCAGCCCCTGGGGGTGGGGGAAAGTTGTCTACAATGAGCAGTTCTTC; CDR3: CASPWGWGKVVYNEQFF
V: TRBV3-1/TRBV3-2; J: TRBJ1-1; size: NA; D: NA; DNA: TGTGCCAGCAGCCTCAAAACCGGAAGGGACACTGAAGCTTTCTTT; CDR3: CASSLKTGRDTEAFF
V: TRBV2; J: TRBJ1-6; size: NA; D: TRBD1; DNA: TGTGCCAGCAACATCGGGACAGGGCATAATTCACCCCTCCACTTT; CDR3: CASNIGTGHNSPLHF
V: TRBV6-4; J: TRBJ1-5; size: NA; D: NA; DNA: TGTGCCAGCAGTGAAAGGAGCAATCAGCCCCAGCATTTT; CDR3: CASSERSNQPQHF